This is a list of T cell receptor beta chains from one sample in a study of blood T cell repertoires in COVID-19. The assay was immunoSEQ multiplex PCR, and TCRdb's table has in-frame clones only and misses some. Of about 150,000 clones listed, over 80% are singletons. Sequenced: PBMCs or T cells enriched from blood (not recorded which). These receptors originate from a man between 65 and 80 years old who had been exposed to COVID-19. CDR3s include the opening cysteine and the closing phenylalanine or tryptophan. Each record gives: D gene, V gene, clone size, J gene, CDR3 length, CDR3 protein, CDR3 DNA. D genes are given only for firm matches. Clone size appears in some rows only: once, few, many, or a class for an expanded clone.

d_call: NA
v_call: TRBV7-2
clone_size: NA
j_call: TRBJ1-2
cdr3_length: 14
cdr3_aa: CASNEGISNYGYTF
cdr3_nt: TGTGCCAGCAACGAGGGTATCTCTAACTATGGCTACACCTTC

d_call: TRBD1
v_call: TRBV6-6
clone_size: NA
j_call: TRBJ2-7
cdr3_length: 14
cdr3_aa: CASRGQGYSYEQYF
cdr3_nt: TGTGCCAGCAGGGGACAGGGGTACTCCTACGAGCAGTACTTC

d_call: NA
v_call: TRBV21-1
clone_size: NA
j_call: TRBJ2-1
cdr3_length: 15
cdr3_aa: CASSKRLAGWDEQFF
cdr3_nt: TGTGCCAGCAGCAAGAGACTAGCGGGCTGGGATGAGCAGTTCTTC

d_call: TRBD1
v_call: TRBV5-4
clone_size: NA
j_call: TRBJ1-1
cdr3_length: 18
cdr3_aa: CASSLPSGQGVGNTEAFF
cdr3_nt: TGTGCCAGCAGCTTGCCGTCGGGCCAGGGGGTAGGGAACACTGAAGCTTTCTTT

d_call: NA
v_call: TRBV5-1
clone_size: NA
j_call: TRBJ2-7
cdr3_length: 14
cdr3_aa: CASSLDEVGGEQYF
cdr3_nt: TGCGCCAGCAGCTTGGATGAGGTCGGGGGCGAGCAGTACTTC

d_call: NA
v_call: TRBV7-9
clone_size: once
j_call: TRBJ1-4
cdr3_length: 13
cdr3_aa: CASSPMGGGELFF
cdr3_nt: TGTGCCAGCAGCCCGATGGGGGGTGGAGAACTGTTTTTT

d_call: TRBD1
v_call: TRBV5-1
clone_size: NA
j_call: TRBJ1-2
cdr3_length: 19
cdr3_aa: CASSLLPHGQASLNYGYTF
cdr3_nt: TGCGCCAGCAGCTTGTTACCCCATGGACAGGCGTCGCTTAACTATGGCTACACCTTC

d_call: TRBD2
v_call: TRBV28
clone_size: NA
j_call: TRBJ2-1
cdr3_length: 16
cdr3_aa: CASKTSSGNVDNEQFF
cdr3_nt: TGTGCCAGCAAAACGTCTAGCGGGAATGTGGACAATGAGCAGTTCTTC

d_call: TRBD1
v_call: TRBV9
clone_size: once
j_call: TRBJ1-6
cdr3_length: 15
cdr3_aa: CASSEQQGVGSPLHF
cdr3_nt: TGTGCCAGCAGCGAGCAACAGGGGGTGGGTTCACCCCTCCACTTT

d_call: NA
v_call: TRBV4-2
clone_size: NA
j_call: TRBJ1-1
cdr3_length: 16
cdr3_aa: CASSRKLRDKGDEAFF
cdr3_nt: TGTGCCAGCAGCCGGAAGCTCCGGGACAAGGGGGATGAAGCTTTCTTT

d_call: NA
v_call: TRBV30
clone_size: NA
j_call: TRBJ1-2
cdr3_length: 14
cdr3_aa: CAWSVRSGLFGYTF
cdr3_nt: TGTGCCTGGAGTGTAAGATCAGGGCTGTTCGGCTACACCTTC

d_call: TRBD1
v_call: TRBV29-1
clone_size: few
j_call: TRBJ1-1
cdr3_length: 16
cdr3_aa: CSASLWTGLGNTEAFF
cdr3_nt: TGCAGCGCCTCGCTCTGGACAGGGCTGGGGAACACTGAAGCTTTCTTT

d_call: NA
v_call: TRBV6-5
clone_size: few
j_call: TRBJ1-2
cdr3_length: 14
cdr3_aa: CASSTPGLSYGYTF
cdr3_nt: TGTGCCAGCAGTACCCCGGGACTCTCGTATGGCTACACCTTC

d_call: NA
v_call: TRBV3-1/TRBV3-2
clone_size: NA
j_call: TRBJ1-5
cdr3_length: 13
cdr3_aa: CASSRPGFQPQHF
cdr3_nt: TGTGCCAGCAGCCGCCCAGGGTTTCAGCCCCAGCATTTT

d_call: NA
v_call: TRBV3-1/TRBV3-2
clone_size: few
j_call: TRBJ2-1
cdr3_length: 12
cdr3_aa: CASSLPGNEQFF
cdr3_nt: TGTGCCAGCAGCCTCCCGGGAAATGAGCAGTTCTTC

d_call: NA
v_call: TRBV6-9
clone_size: once
j_call: TRBJ1-5
cdr3_length: 18
cdr3_aa: CASSYSRRTAHSNQPQHF
cdr3_nt: TGTGCCAGCAGTTATTCGAGGAGGACAGCTCATAGCAATCAGCCCCAGCATTTT

d_call: TRBD2
v_call: TRBV7-2
clone_size: NA
j_call: TRBJ2-1
cdr3_length: 15
cdr3_aa: CASSLLAVSYNEQFF
cdr3_nt: TGTGCCAGCAGCTTACTAGCGGTCTCCTACAATGAGCAGTTCTTC

d_call: TRBD2
v_call: TRBV6-5
clone_size: few
j_call: TRBJ2-2
cdr3_length: 13
cdr3_aa: CAGGDGPTGELFF
cdr3_nt: TGTGCCGGGGGGGACGGACCCACCGGGGAGCTGTTTTTT

d_call: NA
v_call: TRBV29-1
clone_size: NA
j_call: TRBJ2-4
cdr3_length: 11
cdr3_aa: CSVVERYIQYF
cdr3_nt: TGCAGCGTTGTGGAGAGGTACATTCAGTACTTC

d_call: TRBD1
v_call: TRBV9
clone_size: NA
j_call: TRBJ2-2
cdr3_length: 17
cdr3_aa: CASSVGGSRGHTGELFF
cdr3_nt: TGTGCCAGCAGCGTAGGTGGTAGCAGGGGGCACACCGGGGAGCTGTTTTTT

d_call: NA
v_call: TRBV5-5
clone_size: NA
j_call: TRBJ2-3
cdr3_length: 13
cdr3_aa: CASNFRATDTQYF
cdr3_nt: TGTGCCAGCAATTTCAGGGCCACAGATACGCAGTATTTT

d_call: NA
v_call: TRBV3-1/TRBV3-2
clone_size: NA
j_call: TRBJ1-2
cdr3_length: 12
cdr3_aa: CASSQEYYGYTF
cdr3_nt: TGTGCCAGCAGCCAGGAGTACTATGGCTACACCTTC

d_call: NA
v_call: TRBV7-2
clone_size: once
j_call: TRBJ2-7
cdr3_length: 14
cdr3_aa: CASSPDSGSYEQYF
cdr3_nt: TGTGCCAGCAGCCCCGATTCAGGGTCCTACGAGCAGTACTTC

d_call: NA
v_call: TRBV6-6
clone_size: NA
j_call: TRBJ1-1
cdr3_length: 14
cdr3_aa: CASSGKTVNTEAFF
cdr3_nt: TGTGCCAGCAGTGGTAAGACAGTGAACACTGAAGCTTTCTTT

d_call: NA
v_call: TRBV3-1/TRBV3-2
clone_size: NA
j_call: TRBJ2-7
cdr3_length: 12
cdr3_aa: CASSQANYEQYF
cdr3_nt: TGTGCCAGCAGCCAGGCAAACTACGAGCAGTACTTC

d_call: NA
v_call: TRBV3-1/TRBV3-2
clone_size: NA
j_call: TRBJ2-3
cdr3_length: 13
cdr3_aa: CASSQGARTPQYF
cdr3_nt: TGTGCCAGCAGCCAAGGGGCCCGTACCCCGCAGTATTTT

d_call: NA
v_call: TRBV5-6
clone_size: NA
j_call: TRBJ2-3
cdr3_length: 14
cdr3_aa: CASNLPVPGDTQYF
cdr3_nt: TGTGCCAGCAACTTACCTGTCCCCGGGGATACGCAGTATTTT

d_call: TRBD1
v_call: TRBV28
clone_size: NA
j_call: TRBJ2-7
cdr3_length: 15
cdr3_aa: CASSAGQGNSYEQYF
cdr3_nt: TGTGCCAGCAGTGCGGGACAGGGTAACTCCTACGAGCAGTACTTC

d_call: NA
v_call: TRBV28
clone_size: few
j_call: TRBJ1-2
cdr3_length: 15
cdr3_aa: CASSSKIQGNYGYTF
cdr3_nt: TGTGCCAGCAGTTCCAAAATACAGGGAAACTATGGCTACACCTTC

d_call: NA
v_call: TRBV6-6
clone_size: NA
j_call: TRBJ1-2
cdr3_length: 12
cdr3_aa: CASRTGRYGYTF
cdr3_nt: TGTGCCAGCAGAACGGGTAGATATGGCTACACCTTC

d_call: NA
v_call: TRBV2
clone_size: NA
j_call: TRBJ2-1
cdr3_length: 14
cdr3_aa: CASSESAADNEQFF
cdr3_nt: TGTGCCAGCAGTGAATCGGCGGCAGACAATGAGCAGTTCTTC

d_call: NA
v_call: TRBV9
clone_size: NA
j_call: TRBJ2-4
cdr3_length: 14
cdr3_aa: CASNQGGAKNIQYF
cdr3_nt: TGTGCCAGCAATCAGGGGGGAGCCAAAAACATTCAGTACTTC

d_call: NA
v_call: TRBV4-3
clone_size: NA
j_call: TRBJ2-7
cdr3_length: 15
cdr3_aa: CASSRVGGSVYEQYF
cdr3_nt: TGCGCCAGCAGCCGCGTCGGGGGAAGCGTCTACGAGCAGTACTTC

d_call: NA
v_call: TRBV6-5
clone_size: NA
j_call: TRBJ1-1
cdr3_length: 14
cdr3_aa: CASSFQAQGTEAFF
cdr3_nt: TGTGCCAGCAGTTTTCAGGCCCAGGGCACTGAAGCTTTCTTT

d_call: NA
v_call: TRBV12-3/TRBV12-4
clone_size: NA
j_call: TRBJ1-2
cdr3_length: 13
cdr3_aa: CASSPTINYGYTF
cdr3_nt: TGTGCCAGCAGTCCGACTATCAACTATGGCTACACCTTC

d_call: NA
v_call: TRBV10-3
clone_size: NA
j_call: TRBJ2-7
cdr3_length: 12
cdr3_aa: CAISESVAKQYF
cdr3_nt: TGTGCCATCAGTGAGTCTGTGGCCAAGCAGTACTTC

d_call: NA
v_call: TRBV16
clone_size: NA
j_call: TRBJ1-1
cdr3_length: 15
cdr3_aa: CASSQSARGGTEAFF
cdr3_nt: TGTGCCAGCAGCCAATCGGCCAGGGGCGGCACTGAAGCTTTCTTT

d_call: NA
v_call: TRBV7-2
clone_size: NA
j_call: TRBJ2-5
cdr3_length: 11
cdr3_aa: CASSSGEAQYF
cdr3_nt: TGTGCCAGCAGCTCCGGAGAGGCCCAGTACTTC

d_call: NA
v_call: TRBV3-1/TRBV3-2
clone_size: NA
j_call: TRBJ2-1
cdr3_length: 11
cdr3_aa: CASSRGNEQFF
cdr3_nt: TGTGCCAGCAGCAGAGGGAATGAGCAGTTCTTC

d_call: TRBD1
v_call: TRBV7-2
clone_size: NA
j_call: TRBJ2-1
cdr3_length: 15
cdr3_aa: CASRRTGSSYNEQFF
cdr3_nt: TGTGCCAGCAGACGGACAGGGAGCTCCTACAATGAGCAGTTCTTC

d_call: TRBD1
v_call: TRBV18
clone_size: NA
j_call: TRBJ2-7
cdr3_length: 14
cdr3_aa: CASSPGDRVGEQYF
cdr3_nt: TGTGCCAGCTCCCCAGGGGACAGGGTGGGCGAGCAGTACTTC

d_call: NA
v_call: TRBV6-5
clone_size: many
j_call: TRBJ1-2
cdr3_length: 14
cdr3_aa: CASSSNGDRLGYTF
cdr3_nt: TGTGCCAGCAGTTCGAACGGAGACCGTTTGGGCTACACCTTC

d_call: NA
v_call: TRBV7-8
clone_size: NA
j_call: TRBJ2-3
cdr3_length: 15
cdr3_aa: CASSLLQGNTDTQYF
cdr3_nt: TGTGCCAGCAGCTTACTGCAGGGTAACACAGATACGCAGTATTTT

d_call: TRBD2
v_call: TRBV6-1
clone_size: NA
j_call: TRBJ2-1
cdr3_length: 20
cdr3_aa: CASSEAGGRAYLSSYNEQFF
cdr3_nt: TGTGCCAGCAGTGAAGCTGGAGGGAGGGCCTACCTCAGCTCCTACAATGAGCAGTTCTTC

d_call: NA
v_call: TRBV5-1
clone_size: NA
j_call: TRBJ1-2
cdr3_length: 14
cdr3_aa: CASSLGSGVYGYTF
cdr3_nt: TGCGCCAGCAGCTTGGGGTCAGGCGTCTATGGCTACACCTTC

d_call: NA
v_call: TRBV30
clone_size: NA
j_call: TRBJ2-7
cdr3_length: 11
cdr3_aa: CAWTQGYEQYF
cdr3_nt: TGTGCCTGGACTCAGGGGTACGAGCAGTACTTC

d_call: TRBD1
v_call: TRBV28
clone_size: NA
j_call: TRBJ1-4
cdr3_length: 13
cdr3_aa: CASRGTGREKLFF
cdr3_nt: TGTGCCAGCCGCGGGACAGGGCGAGAAAAACTGTTTTTT

d_call: NA
v_call: TRBV7-9
clone_size: NA
j_call: TRBJ1-4
cdr3_length: 16
cdr3_aa: CASSISRTAPGEKLFF
cdr3_nt: TGTGCCAGCAGCATAAGTAGAACAGCTCCCGGTGAAAAACTGTTTTTT

d_call: NA
v_call: TRBV5-6
clone_size: NA
j_call: TRBJ1-1
cdr3_length: 15
cdr3_aa: CASSLGPGVRNEAFF
cdr3_nt: TGTGCCAGCAGCTTGGGGCCGGGAGTTCGGAATGAAGCTTTCTTT

d_call: NA
v_call: TRBV29-1
clone_size: NA
j_call: TRBJ2-3
cdr3_length: 13
cdr3_aa: CSSQGQATDTQYF
cdr3_nt: TGCAGCTCCCAGGGGCAGGCCACAGATACGCAGTATTTT

d_call: NA
v_call: TRBV19
clone_size: NA
j_call: TRBJ1-5
cdr3_length: 15
cdr3_aa: CASSRDFYSNQPQHF
cdr3_nt: TGTGCCAGTAGTAGAGATTTTTATAGCAATCAGCCCCAGCATTTT

d_call: TRBD1
v_call: TRBV9
clone_size: NA
j_call: TRBJ2-2
cdr3_length: 15
cdr3_aa: CASQTGTVNTGELFF
cdr3_nt: TGTGCCAGCCAAACCGGGACAGTGAACACCGGGGAGCTGTTTTTT

d_call: TRBD1
v_call: TRBV19
clone_size: NA
j_call: TRBJ1-2
cdr3_length: 15
cdr3_aa: CASSGTGNTNYGYTF
cdr3_nt: TGTGCCAGTAGCGGGACAGGGAATACTAACTATGGCTACACCTTC

d_call: NA
v_call: TRBV19
clone_size: NA
j_call: TRBJ1-1
cdr3_length: 12
cdr3_aa: CASSIERFEAFF
cdr3_nt: TGTGCCAGTAGTATCGAACGGTTTGAAGCTTTCTTT

d_call: TRBD1
v_call: TRBV11-1
clone_size: NA
j_call: TRBJ2-7
cdr3_length: 14
cdr3_aa: CASREGTGSYEQYF
cdr3_nt: TGTGCCAGCAGGGAGGGGACAGGCTCCTACGAGCAGTACTTC